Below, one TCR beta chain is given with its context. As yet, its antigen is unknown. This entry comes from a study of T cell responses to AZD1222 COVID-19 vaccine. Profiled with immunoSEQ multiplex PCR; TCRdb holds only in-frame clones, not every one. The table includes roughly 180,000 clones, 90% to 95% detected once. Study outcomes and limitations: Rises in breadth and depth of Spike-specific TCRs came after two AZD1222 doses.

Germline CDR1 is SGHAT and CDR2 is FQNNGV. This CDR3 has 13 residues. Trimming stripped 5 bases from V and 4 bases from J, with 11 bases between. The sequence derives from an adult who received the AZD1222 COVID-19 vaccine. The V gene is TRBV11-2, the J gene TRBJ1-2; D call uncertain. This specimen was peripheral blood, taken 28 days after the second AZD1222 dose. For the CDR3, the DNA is TGTGCCAGCAGCCCGGCCACGGCCTATGGCTACACCTTC. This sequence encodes CASSPATAYGYTF.